Listed below are T cell receptor beta chains from one sample, sequenced in a study of molecular identifiers for immune sequencing clone quantification. TCRdb analysed the PCR reads with MiXCR anew, one entry per CDR3 protein. The sample consists of some 650,000 distinct CDR3 sequences, approximately 20% of them appearing once. Sequencing was performed on naive CD8+ T cells from blood, with Jurkat cell RNA spiked in. The source of these receptors is a human donor in good health. Some libraries in this study had Jurkat cell RNA spiked in. CDR3s include the opening cysteine and the closing phenylalanine or tryptophan. A D gene is named only where the DNA matches it firmly.

v_call	d_call	j_call	cdr3_aa
TRBV12-3/TRBV12-4	TRBD1	TRBJ1-3	CASSDWDRGSSTPGNTIYF
TRBV4-1	TRBD2	TRBJ2-1	CASSPSGGGTSNEQFF
TRBV7-9	TRBD1	TRBJ1-4	CASSFGPGQGDEKLFF
TRBV2	-	TRBJ2-1	CATRDRSSEQFF
TRBV4-3	-	TRBJ2-7	CASSQGVAYEQYF
TRBV5-1	-	TRBJ2-7	CASSAGRAYEQYF
TRBV7-9	TRBD2	TRBJ2-1	CASSLEGTRGSNEQFF
TRBV20-1	-	TRBJ2-5	CSASLPQWVETQYF
TRBV4-3	-	TRBJ2-7	CASSQAPGQTYEQYF
TRBV7-8	-	TRBJ2-3	CASSLVAGTRVRDTQYF
TRBV5-5	-	TRBJ1-1	CASSAATEAFF
TRBV24-1	-	TRBJ2-1	CATSDLEGNEQFF
TRBV20-1	-	TRBJ2-5	CSARGRADLQETQYF
TRBV12-3/TRBV12-4	-	TRBJ1-1	CASSLGYDEAFF
TRBV6-2/TRBV6-3	TRBD1	TRBJ2-7	CASSTKDRVNREQYF
TRBV11-2	-	TRBJ2-1	CASSSRGGGGPHNEQFF
TRBV5-8	TRBD1	TRBJ1-3	CASSLAVTGTGNTIYF
TRBV5-5	-	TRBJ1-3	CARSSSRGSGNTLYF
TRBV7-9	TRBD2	TRBJ2-2	CASSSTAGGTGELFF
TRBV20-1	-	TRBJ1-3	CSARVDSGNTIYF
TRBV5-1	-	TRBJ2-7	CASSPGPVGTRPYEQYF
TRBV12-3/TRBV12-4	-	TRBJ1-2	CASSLRTRNYGYTF
TRBV4-3	-	TRBJ1-1	CASSQDWLANTEAFF
TRBV4-3	-	TRBJ2-3	CASSQGSGPDTQYF
TRBV3-1	TRBD2	TRBJ2-3	CASGQLAGVPPDTQYF
TRBV11-3	-	TRBJ2-7	CASSLRPEGFEQYF
TRBV7-9	-	TRBJ2-5	CASSLYRQGIGRERGETQYF
TRBV6-5	-	TRBJ1-6	CASSYVQGGSPLHF
TRBV20-1	TRBD1	TRBJ1-1	CSARTRQGDTEAFF
TRBV19	-	TRBJ2-1	CASSTGPSSYNEQFF
TRBV30	-	TRBJ2-7	CAWSDGGVVEQYF
TRBV14	-	TRBJ1-1	CASSQVVTTEAFF
TRBV19	-	TRBJ1-5	CASSIDVGTIHQPQHF
TRBV2	-	TRBJ2-7	CASSDWDPSLDF
TRBV7-6	-	TRBJ1-2	CASSLGTGSRGLYHGYTF
TRBV4-2	-	TRBJ2-7	CASSQGTRPSYEQYF
TRBV7-2	TRBD1	TRBJ1-4	CASSPGQAGDEKLFF
TRBV19	-	TRBJ2-6	CASSAQVSSGANVLTF
TRBV5-6	-	TRBJ2-7	CASSRDHTGNLYEQYF
TRBV7-9	-	TRBJ1-1	CASSLILQGGTEAFF
TRBV27	-	TRBJ1-1	CASSPARVGTEAFF
TRBV9	-	TRBJ2-2	CASSTFRASGGELFF
TRBV6-5	-	TRBJ1-5	CASSLTDNSNQPRHF
TRBV4-3	TRBD2	TRBJ2-1	CASSQGRASGDNEQFF
TRBV4-3	-	TRBJ2-6	CASSQDRRESGANVLTF
TRBV6-5	TRBD2	TRBJ2-7	CASSYSRGMDEQYF
TRBV4-2	TRBD1	TRBJ1-6	CASSFLLTGLNNSPLHF
TRBV28	TRBD1	TRBJ1-5	CASSQTRTGLPNQPQHF
TRBV9	TRBD2	TRBJ2-1	CASSVSLAGGNEQFF
TRBV29-1	-	TRBJ2-7	CSVEGGLATPEQYF
TRBV4-1	-	TRBJ2-1	CASSHVGTTYNEQFF
TRBV7-8	TRBD1	TRBJ2-2	CASSLGGQGSTGELFF
TRBV6-5	-	TRBJ2-3	CASSDGLASTDTQYF
TRBV13	-	TRBJ2-2	CASSLDREVATGELFF
TRBV4-1	-	TRBJ1-1	CASSQDQTSNTEAFF
TRBV15	-	TRBJ2-5	CATSRLGFAGRLGEGQYF
TRBV6-5	-	TRBJ1-1	CASRGLGTEAFF